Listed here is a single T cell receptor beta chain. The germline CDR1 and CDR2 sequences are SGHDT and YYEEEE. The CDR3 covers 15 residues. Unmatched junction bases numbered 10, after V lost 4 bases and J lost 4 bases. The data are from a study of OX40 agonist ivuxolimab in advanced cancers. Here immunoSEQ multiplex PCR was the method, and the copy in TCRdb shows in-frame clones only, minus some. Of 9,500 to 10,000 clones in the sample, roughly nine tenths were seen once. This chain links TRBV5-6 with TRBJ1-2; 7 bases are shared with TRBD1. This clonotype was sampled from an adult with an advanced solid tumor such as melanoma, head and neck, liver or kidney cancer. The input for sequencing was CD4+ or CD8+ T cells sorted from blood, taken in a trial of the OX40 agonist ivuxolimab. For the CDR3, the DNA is TGTGCCAGCAGCCTGGGACAGCGGATCCGCTATGGCTACACCTTC. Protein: CASSLGQRIRYGYTF.